The 29 T cell receptor beta chains below all came from one sample that was sequenced in a study of blood T cell repertoires in COVID-19. Only in-frame clones appear in the TCRdb table, and some are missing; sequencing was by immunoSEQ multiplex PCR. Of 130,000 to 150,000 clones in the sample, approximately 87% were seen once. Sequenced input: peripheral blood. These TCRs come from a woman in her 50s with active or convalescent COVID-19.

The CDR3 is CASSSEGRRAYEQYF. The CDR3 DNA sequence: TGTGCCAGCAGCTCAGAAGGTCGGAGAGCCTACGAGCAGTACTTC. The J gene is TRBJ2-7, the V gene TRBV7-2; unclear D gene. The CDR3 has 15 residues. Germline CDR1 is SGHTA and CDR2 is FQGNSA. Trimming stripped 4 bases from V and 2 bases from J, with 15 bases between.

J is TRBJ1-5 and V is TRBV7-8; possible D gene TRBD1, 5 bases. Trimming left V 5 bases short and J 4 bases short, with 9 bases between. Germline CDR1 SGHVS, CDR2 FQNEAQ. This CDR3 has 13 amino acids. CDR3 coding DNA: TGTGCCAGCAGCCCCCCAGGGAATCAGCCCCAGCATTTT. This gives the protein CASSPPGNQPQHF.

This chain uses TRBV25-1 with TRBJ2-7, with D possibly being TRBD1 (7 bases). In germline, CDR1 is MGHDK, CDR2 SYGVNS. With 4 bases removed from V and 2 bases from J, the gap between germline ends came to 9 bases. The CDR3 sequence is 13 residues long. Here the CDR3 reads CASSGGTAYEQYF. The DNA for the CDR3 is TGTGCCAGCAGTGGCGGGACAGCCTACGAGCAGTACTTC.

The rearrangement uses TRBV30 and TRBJ2-5; 8 bases are shared with TRBD1. Germline CDR1 and CDR2: GTSNPN and SVGIG (reference sequence). The junction had 8 bases not matched to a gene; V was cut back by 7 bases and J by 4 bases. The CDR3 has 13 residues. CDR3 bases: TGTGCCTCCTTTACACAGGGGGGAGAGACCCAGTACTTC. Encoded protein: CASFTQGGETQYF.

This clone came up once. The chain links TRBV7-9 to TRBJ2-1; no clear D gene. This CDR3 comprises 14 residues. In germline, CDR1 is SEHNR, CDR2 FQNEAQ (reference sequence). V was pared by 5 bases and J by 1 base, with 9 bases between. This CDR3 is CASSPPSSYNEQFF. CDR3 DNA: TGTGCCAGCAGCCCCCCTAGTTCCTACAATGAGCAGTTCTTC.

The chain has TRBV29-1 and TRBJ2-7, with D possibly TRBD2 on 5 matching bases. Germline CDR1 and CDR2: SQVTM and ANQGSEA. V shed 3 bases and J shed 5 bases, with 14 bases lying between them. This CDR3 region has 13 residues. The CDR3: CSVDSGGSNEQYF. The CDR3 nucleotides are TGCAGCGTTGATTCCGGCGGGTCCAACGAGCAGTACTTC.

In this sample, this clone turned up once. V and J are TRBV7-3 and TRBJ2-7, with 9 bases that match TRBD1. The CDR3 runs to 13 residues. V was clipped by 5 bases and J by 4 bases; unmatched bases: 3. CDR1 and CDR2 from the germline V gene are SGHTA and FQGTGA. CDR3 sequence: CASSNGQGYEQYF. CDR3 coding DNA: TGTGCCAGCAGCAACGGACAGGGGTACGAGCAGTACTTC.

This chain connects TRBV27 to TRBJ2-1; tentatively, D is TRBD1 (7 bases). This CDR3 spans 13 amino acids. The V gene's germline CDR1 is MNHEY and CDR2 SMNVEV (reference sequence). V was cut by 8 bases and J by 6 bases, with 14 bases left in between. CDR3 protein: CASSAGQINEQFF. The DNA of the CDR3 is TGTGCCAGCTCCGCGGGACAGATCAATGAGCAGTTCTTC.

This clone occurred a few times. The chain carries TRBV6-5 and TRBJ1-5; TRBD1 is a possible D gene (6 bases). This CDR3 contains 15 residues. Germline CDR1 and CDR2: MNHEY and SVGAGI. V was trimmed by 7 bases and J by 4 bases, leaving 17 bases between them. The CDR3 DNA follows: TGTGCCAGCATCGGAGCAGGGGCTGGGAATCAGCCCCAGCATTTT. This translates into CASIGAGAGNQPQHF.

The V call is TRBV27, the J call TRBJ1-2; D is perhaps TRBD1 (6 bases). Germline V lookup: CDR1 MNHEY, CDR2 SMNVEV (reference sequence). The CDR3 has 15 residues. V lost 4 bases, J lost 5 bases, and 17 bases lay in between. CDR3 region: CASSSLTGTRYGYTF. The CDR3 DNA reads TGTGCCAGCAGTTCCTTAACAGGGACTAGGTATGGCTACACCTTC.

For the CDR3, the DNA is TGTGCCAGCAGCCAAGAGGTAGCGGGGGGGCCTCTCGGGGAGCTGTTTTTT. Amino acid sequence: CASSQEVAGGPLGELFF. The chain recombines TRBV3-1 (or the pseudogene TRBV3-2) with TRBJ2-2; 11 bases fit TRBD2. CDR1 LGHDT and CDR2 YNNKEL come from the germline V gene (reference sequence). J lost 7 bases, V lost 0 bases, and 7 bases had no gene match. The CDR3 spans 17 residues.

This chain uses TRBV7-8 with TRBJ2-1; D remains ambiguous. Germline loops: CDR1 SGHVS, CDR2 FQNEAQ. The V and J ends lost 1 base and 1 base respectively, with 8 bases between them. The CDR3 totals 15 residues. The CDR3 nucleotides read TGTGCCAGCAGCTTAGATAACCTATCCTACAATGAGCAGTTCTTC. Protein sequence: CASSLDNLSYNEQFF. Combining the CDR3 with reference TRBV7-8 and TRBJ2-1 gives the whole variable domain GAGVSQSPRYKVAKRGQDVALRCDPISGHVSLFWYQQALGQGPEFLTYFQNEAQLDKSGLPSDRFFAERPEGSVSTLKIQRTQQEDSAVYLCASSLDNLSYNEQFFGPGTRLTVL.

The gene calls are TRBV7-9 and TRBJ2-7, with D maybe TRBD2 (7 bases). Per germline, CDR1 SEHNR and CDR2 FQNEAQ (reference sequence). This CDR3 is 15 amino acids long. V was trimmed by 2 bases and J by 0 bases, leaving 11 bases between them. In DNA form, the CDR3 reads TGTGCCAGCAGCTTAAGGGGGGGGAGCTCCTACGAGCAGTACTTC. Its protein is CASSLRGGSSYEQYF.

As to this clone: The junction differs from germline at one of its ends, possibly a read error. The CDR3 is CASSKDLNTEAFF. The CDR3 DNA reads TGTGCTAGCAGCAAAGACTTGAACACTGAAGCTTTCTTT. V is TRBV7-7 and J is TRBJ1-1; unclear D gene. Germline-derived CDR1 and CDR2 are SSHAT and FNYEAQ (reference sequence). This CDR3 is built from 13 residues.

This clone was seen more than once but under ten times. This chain links TRBV9 with TRBJ1-6; 7 bases align to TRBD1. V shed 0 bases and J 7 bases; nucleotides not matched to a gene: 1. CDR3 length equals 14 residues. Germline CDR1 and CDR2: SGDLS and YYNGEE. The CDR3 region has the DNA TGTGCCAGCAGCGTAGGAGGGGGCAATTCACCCCTCCACTTT. Its translation: CASSVGGGNSPLHF. Variable domain in full (rest from reference TRBV9 and TRBJ1-6): DSGVTQTPKHLITATGQRVTLRCSPRSGDLSVYWYQQSLDQGLQFLIQYYNGEERAKGNILERFSAQQFPDLHSELNLSSLELGDSALYFCASSVGGGNSPLHFGNGTRLTVT.

The chain is built from TRBV7-2 and TRBJ2-3; maybe TRBD1 (6 bases). V was cut by 5 bases and J by 0 bases, with 12 bases left in between. Germline CDR1 reads SGHTA; CDR2 reads FQGNSA. The CDR3 is made up of 15 amino acids. The CDR3 coding sequence is TGTGCCAGCAGCCCACAGGGAACTAGCACAGATACGCAGTATTTT. Translated: CASSPQGTSTDTQYF.

The gene calls are TRBV6-6 and TRBJ2-7; TRBD1 aligns across 7 bases. With 5 bases clipped from V and 2 bases from J, the junction kept 21 bases outside the gene matches. Germline V gives CDR1 MNHNY, CDR2 SVGAGI (reference sequence). The CDR3 runs to 19 residues. The CDR3 loop is CASSLSGTALAPNPYEQYF. CDR3 nucleotides: TGTGCCAGCAGTCTCTCTGGGACAGCCTTAGCGCCCAATCCCTACGAGCAGTACTTC.

V gene TRBV19 combines with J gene TRBJ1-2; the match to TRBD1 covers 10 bases. The CDR3 loop spans 15 amino acids. V shed 6 bases and J 2 bases; nucleotides not matched to a gene: 6. Germline V gives CDR1 LNHDA, CDR2 SQIVND (reference sequence). CDR3 loop: CASRVTGGANYGYTF. CDR3 sequence (DNA): TGTGCCAGTAGGGTGACAGGGGGCGCAAACTATGGCTACACCTTC.

The chain couples TRBV18 to TRBJ2-7, with D perhaps TRBD2 (5 bases). Germline V gene lookup returns CDR1 KGHSH and CDR2 LQKENI. Trimming took off 3 bases at V and 3 bases at J, with 18 bases between the two ends. This CDR3 is 16 amino acids long. The DNA for the CDR3 is TGTGCCAGCTCACCCCCCAATCGGGATCGCGGCTACGAGCAGTACTTC. Amino acid sequence: CASSPPNRDRGYEQYF.

In its sample, this clone was seen a few times. The genes are TRBV30 and TRBJ1-2; tentatively, D is TRBD1 (5 bases). The germline V and J ends were trimmed by 8 bases and 0 bases, with 16 bases remaining between them. Germline V gives CDR1 GTSNPN, CDR2 SVGIG (reference sequence). CDR3 length: 14 amino acids. DNA for the CDR3: TGTGCCAAGACCCGACAGTCTTCTAACTATGGCTACACCTTC. Its protein is CAKTRQSSNYGYTF.

V usage is TRBV7-2 and J usage is TRBJ2-3; possibly TRBD1 for D (6 bases). From germline, CDR1 is SGHTA and CDR2 FQGNSA. Trimming stripped 4 bases from V and 7 bases from J, with 12 bases between. CDR3 length: 13 amino acids. DNA of the CDR3: TGTGCCAGCAGCTCTAACAGGGCACATACGCAGTATTTT. It encodes CASSSNRAHTQYF.

This sequence joins TRBV4-3 and TRBJ1-5, with D unresolved. Per germline, CDR1 LGHNA and CDR2 YSLEER. Deletions cut 4 bases from V and 8 bases from J, with 15 bases between. The CDR3 runs 14 residues. The CDR3 coding sequence is TGCGCCAGCAGCCCCGGGGAAGGCTGGGAGCCCCAGCATTTT. As protein: CASSPGEGWEPQHF.

The DNA of the CDR3 is TGTGCCAGCAGCCTGACAGGGGGTTTTGAAAAACTGTTTTTT. Translating gives CASSLTGGFEKLFF. The V and J genes are TRBV28 and TRBJ1-4; 9 nucleotides agree with TRBD1. This CDR3 comprises 14 residues. The V segment lost 6 bases and the J segment 7 bases; nucleotides outside the gene matches: 6. Germline loops: CDR1 MDHEN, CDR2 SYDVKM.

This clone occurred once. The chain links TRBV30 to TRBJ2-7; TRBD2 matches 12 bases. Unmatched junction bases numbered 4, after V lost 5 bases and J lost 2 bases. Germline values: CDR1 GTSNPN, CDR2 SVGIG (reference sequence). The CDR3 sequence is 14 residues long. The CDR3 coding sequence is TGTGCCTGGGGACTAGCGGGACCAGCCTACGAGCAGTACTTC. Protein: CAWGLAGPAYEQYF.

In its sample, this clone was seen a few times. This rearrangement joins TRBV15 to TRBJ2-7; 11 positions agree with TRBD2. Germline lookup yields CDR1 LNHNV and CDR2 YYDKDF (reference sequence). The V gene end was trimmed by 1 base and the J gene end by 6 bases; junction bases not matched to a gene: 17. CDR3 length: 19 amino acids. The chain's CDR3 is CATSRATGTSGNRGSEQYF. The DNA of the CDR3 is TGTGCCACCAGCAGAGCAACCGGGACTAGCGGAAATCGGGGCTCCGAGCAGTACTTC.

The J gene is TRBJ2-1, the V gene TRBV28; TRBD2 aligns across 13 bases. Germline V gives CDR1 MDHEN, CDR2 SYDVKM. The ends lost 4 bases at V and 4 bases at J; junction bases unmatched: 1. The CDR3 consists of 15 residues. CDR3 nucleotides: TGTGCCAGCAGTTCGGGACTAGCGGGGTACAATGAGCAGTTCTTC. It specifies CASSSGLAGYNEQFF.

This rearrangement joins TRBV5-1 to TRBJ2-2, with 13 nucleotides matching TRBD2. The length of the CDR3 is 18 residues. J gave up 0 bases and V 4 bases, and 6 bases lay outside the gene matches. Germline-derived CDR1 and CDR2 are SGHRS and YFSETQ. CDR3 loop: CASSPRTSGGPNTGELFF. The CDR3 DNA reads as TGCGCCAGCAGCCCACGGACTAGCGGGGGTCCGAACACCGGGGAGCTGTTTTTT.

V usage is TRBV6-2 or TRBV6-3 and J usage is TRBJ1-1, with 7 positions matching TRBD1. The CDR3 consists of 14 residues. V lost 6 bases and J lost 5; bases outside the gene matches: 9. Germline V CDR1 and CDR2: MNHEY, SVGEGT. The CDR3 is CASSLRGRGTEAFF. The CDR3 DNA sequence: TGTGCCAGCAGCCTGAGGGGGCGTGGAACTGAAGCTTTCTTT.

V and J are TRBV6-5 and TRBJ1-1; 9 bases align to TRBD1. CDR3 length: 15 amino acids. CDR1 and CDR2 from the germline V gene are MNHEY and SVGAGI. The J segment lost 5 bases and the V segment lost 5 bases, leaving 9 bases of the junction unmatched. In DNA form, the CDR3 reads TGTGCCAGCAGTCCCCCAACAGGGGGCACGACTGAAGCTTTCTTT. As protein: CASSPPTGGTTEAFF.